This T cell receptor beta chain stems from a study of T-cell memory formation after mild COVID-19 (dated by TCRdb to the early 2020s). For context, the study as a whole: TCR sequence clusters from the two donors were largely donor specific. T-cell clones expanding and contracting after mild COVID-19 in a couple of donors were tracked by longitudinal TCRalpha and TCRbeta repertoire sequencing. The cohort comprised two young, previously healthy adult volunteers, one female and one male. The study at large found these results: Some responding clones were detected in pre-infection memory, suggesting pre-existing cross-reactive memory T cells joined the SARS-CoV-2 response. Contracting CD4+ clones appeared mostly in the CM and EM memory subsets, whereas CD8+ clones were enriched in EMRA. The study included only a couple of mild cases, and larger cohorts that include severe cases with pre-infection samples were judged to be necessary. Clones contracting from day 15 to 85 had balanced CD4/CD8 phenotypes, while a second wave expanding from day 15 to 37 was biased towards CD4+. SARS-CoV-2 specificity of the second-wave clones peaking on day 37 was not confirmed.

The table lists this clonotype with a few counts. The clone's antigen remains unknown. Base qualities are not at hand, and no much larger clone is one base apart. Instrument used: Illumina NovaSeq 6000. TCRalpha and TCRbeta cDNA libraries were built by 5'RACE with constant-segment primers, adding sample barcodes and unique molecular identifiers. RNA was extracted from every sample with Trizol reagent. Amplification of the libraries took two PCR steps, and the second step added a second sample barcode plus Illumina TruSeq adapters. Sequencing of libraries was performed on an Illumina NovaSeq with 2 x 150 bp paired-end reads. The authors' pipeline ran thus. The reads were demultiplexed and collapsed into UMI-guided consensus sequences using migec v1.2.7. Using mixcr v2.1.11, UMI consensuses were aligned to TRA and TRB V and J templates and then assembled into clonotypes. A clonotype was counted as expanded or contracted only when both edgeR and NoisET called the clonotype significant, with the noise models trained on biological replicates. For edgeR calls, the thresholds were a false discovery rate-adjusted p below 0.01 and a log2 fold-change of 1. As an exploratory analysis of dynamics, PCA with hierarchical clustering was applied to max-normalized trajectories of the 1000 most abundant clonotypes. Separately sequenced CD4+ and CD8+ repertoires were used to assign the CD4 or CD8 phenotype of responding clones. In-frame beta chains were kept once TCRdb had trimmed the public reads at Q25 with fastp and called clones with MiXCR. Merged by CDR3 protein, the rows form single entries marked with the most common genes and DNA. TCRdb assigned the V and J calls; the authors' analysis was not used. For this sample the table gives 350,000 to 450,000 distinct CDR3 sequences, of which roughly 24% were detected only once. Together, the top ten hold 8.8% of the sample.

Ficoll-Paque density gradient centrifugation was used to isolate PBMCs. CDR1 and CDR2, looked up from the germline V gene, are KGHSH and LQKENI. The CDR3 contains 16 residues, cysteine and phenylalanine counted. Only the CDR3 portion is preserved as DNA: 48 bases, with reading frame beginning at the first base. V is cut back by 2 bases and J by 3 bases, with 6 bases in the junction unmatched. The sample consisted of PBMCs or a T cell subset sorted from them (not recorded which). Here the chain combines TRBV18 and TRBJ2-7, with 11 junctional bases fitting TRBD2. The receptor was derived from an adult woman who had mild COVID-19 (a few samples of this study predate the infection). The sample titles of this study are shuffled in the database, so cell type and time point are left out; the donor was told from shared clones. The base sequence is TGTGCCAGCTCACCAGAGCTAGCGGGAGGCGGCTACGAGCAGTACTTC. The translation is CASSPELAGGGYEQYF.